The clone carrying this T cell receptor (beta chain) was counted ten times or more. Antigen: not known. The V end lost 5 bases, the J end lost 2 bases, and 11 bases lay between the germline ends. Per germline, CDR1 KGHDR and CDR2 SFDVKD. CDR3 size: 14 residues. The library protocol tagged individual cDNA molecules with unique molecular identifiers. TCRdb processed the 5' RACE reads anew with MiXCR; each CDR3 protein has one entry. Among about 45,000 distinct CDR3 sequences, about 12% were seen once, and the ten largest hold about a sixth. These data come from a study of early T cells in non-severe SARS-CoV-2 infection. About the study: Sequenced material consisted of bulk RNA (from unsorted whole blood), and chains were unpaired. Study outcomes and limitations: Anti-spike CD8 responses were favored by VDJdb matching, which missed private and CD4 specificities.

The chain employs TRBV24-1 and TRBJ2-5; D perhaps matches TRBD1 (5 bases). The clonotype comes from an adult who was a healthcare worker with PCR-confirmed SARS-CoV-2 infection or an uninfected control (not recorded which). Source material: whole blood. The CDR3 loop reads CATSAQGPQETQYF. As DNA, the CDR3 is TGTGCCACCAGTGCCCAGGGCCCTCAAGAGACCCAGTACTTC.